This T cell receptor beta chain originates from a study of pediatric ulcerative colitis. Method: immunoSEQ multiplex PCR; TCRdb's copy keeps in-frame clones and lacks some. The table lists about 64,000 clones, more than 60% of them singletons. The junction had 5 bases not matched to a gene; V was cut back by 0 bases and J by 2 bases. CDR1 is SGDLS, CDR2 YYNGEE, per germline. The CDR3 length is 15 residues. Sequences were obtained from blood. The receptor's source is a boy younger than 18 with moderate ulcerative colitis. The chain is built from TRBV9 and TRBJ2-7, with 7 positions matching TRBD2. CDR3 bases: TGTGCCAGCAGCGTAGGGGGGGGACCCACCTACGAGCAGTACTTC. Translated: CASSVGGGPTYEQYF.